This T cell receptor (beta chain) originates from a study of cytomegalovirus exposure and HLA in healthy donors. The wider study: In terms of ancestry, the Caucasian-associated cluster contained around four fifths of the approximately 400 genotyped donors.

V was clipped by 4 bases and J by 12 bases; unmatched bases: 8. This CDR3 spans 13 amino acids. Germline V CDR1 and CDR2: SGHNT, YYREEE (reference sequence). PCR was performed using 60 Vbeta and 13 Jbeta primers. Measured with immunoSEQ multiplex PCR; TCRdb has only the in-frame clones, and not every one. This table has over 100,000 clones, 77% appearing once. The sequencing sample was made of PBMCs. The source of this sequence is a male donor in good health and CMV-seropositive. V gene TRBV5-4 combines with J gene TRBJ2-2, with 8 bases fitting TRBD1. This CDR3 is CASSHPGQEKLFF. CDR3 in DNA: TGTGCCAGCAGCCACCCGGGACAGGAGAAGCTGTTTTTT.